This T cell receptor (beta chain) was retrieved from a study of identical twins. Study results and caveats: The presence of invariant MAIT and iNKT cells could partly confound analyses of zero-insertion sequences.

TCRdb recomputed calls from the 5' RACE reads with MiXCR, one row per CDR3 protein. The sample lists 300,000 or so distinct CDR3 sequences; 9.5% were seen once. The CDR3 consists of 13 residues. Trimming cost V 2 bases and J 5 bases, with 10 bases left between them. Germline CDR1 is SGHRS and CDR2 is YFSETQ. With regard to this clonotype: The antigen is undetermined.

The same specimen was also included in a second study, on yellow fever vaccine responses in identical twins.

This clonotype was obtained from a woman under 30 in good health. The sample was CD8+ T cells sorted from blood. The chain links TRBV5-1 to TRBJ2-5; no clear D. The CDR3 protein is CASSFPERETQYF. CDR3 DNA sequence: TGCGCCAGCAGCTTCCCCGAAAGGGAGACCCAGTACTTC.